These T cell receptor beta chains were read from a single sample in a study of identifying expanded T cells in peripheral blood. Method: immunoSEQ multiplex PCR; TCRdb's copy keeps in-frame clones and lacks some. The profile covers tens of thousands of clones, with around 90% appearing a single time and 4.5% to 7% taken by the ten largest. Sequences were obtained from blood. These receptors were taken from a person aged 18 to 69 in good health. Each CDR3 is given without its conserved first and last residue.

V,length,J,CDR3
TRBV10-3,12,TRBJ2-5,AIGETLGRETQY
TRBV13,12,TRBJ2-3,ASSLTGVGDTQY
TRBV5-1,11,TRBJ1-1,ASSLVDDTEAF
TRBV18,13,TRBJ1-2,ASSPPGTGDYGHT
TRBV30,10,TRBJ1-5,AWSRGDQPQH
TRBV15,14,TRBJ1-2,ATSRDQQGAAYGYT
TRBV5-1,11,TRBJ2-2,ASSLDWGGELF
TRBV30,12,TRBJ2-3,AWSKQGSEDTQY
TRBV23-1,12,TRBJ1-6,ASSLPEGSSPLH
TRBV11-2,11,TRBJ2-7,ASSLDRGYEQY
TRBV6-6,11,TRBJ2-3,ASTPNRGSFQY
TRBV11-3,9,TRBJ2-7,ASRGVYEQY
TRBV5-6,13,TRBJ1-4,ASSFRQIRNEKLF
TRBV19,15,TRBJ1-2,VLRDRGRVGANYGYT
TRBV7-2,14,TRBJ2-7,ASSPATGTGFYEQY
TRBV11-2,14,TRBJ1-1,ARRGGGGREATEAF
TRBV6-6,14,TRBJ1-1,ASSSPAVQGYTEAF
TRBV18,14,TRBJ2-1,ASSPPTSGGPPEQF
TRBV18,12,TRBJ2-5,ASSPDRVQETQY
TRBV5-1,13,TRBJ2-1,ASSWTSLSYNEQF
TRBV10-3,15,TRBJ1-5,AISESPTGMGNQPQH
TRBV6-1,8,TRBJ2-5,ASQEETQY
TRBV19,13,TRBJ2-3,ASRKPGQSTDTQY
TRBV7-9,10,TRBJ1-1,ASSHRLTEAF
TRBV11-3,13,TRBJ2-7,ASSFATGATYEQY
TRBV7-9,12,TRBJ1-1,ASSLGGSNTEAF
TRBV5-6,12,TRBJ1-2,ASTRGRTSHGYT
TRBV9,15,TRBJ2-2,ASSVELRAASTGELF
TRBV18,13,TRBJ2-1,ASSATSGGAHEQF
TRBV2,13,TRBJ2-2,ASSGTGGSTGELF
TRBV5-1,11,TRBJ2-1,ASSPPGVDEQF
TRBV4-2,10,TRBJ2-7,ASSPGFYEQY
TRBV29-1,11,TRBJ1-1,SVDRFMNTEAF
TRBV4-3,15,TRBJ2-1,ASSQEAFSTTGNEQF
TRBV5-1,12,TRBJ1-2,ASSLEGTVYGYT
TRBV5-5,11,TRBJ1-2,ASSPQDNYGYT
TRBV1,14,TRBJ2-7,TSSPTGTGVPYEQY
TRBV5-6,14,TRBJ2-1,ASSSTSGYNMDEQF
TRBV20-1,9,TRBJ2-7,SARRDYEQY
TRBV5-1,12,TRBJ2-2,ASSLTGPTGELF
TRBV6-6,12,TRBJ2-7,ASRRGQGAYEQY
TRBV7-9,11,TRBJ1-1,ASSRQGYTEAF
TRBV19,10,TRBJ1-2,ASSRTNYGYT
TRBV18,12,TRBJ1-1,ASSPPGGRTEAF
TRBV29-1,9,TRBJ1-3,SVVGSNTIY
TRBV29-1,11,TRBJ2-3,SGLSISTDTQY
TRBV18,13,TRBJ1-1,ASSPGGGGNTEAF
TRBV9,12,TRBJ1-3,ASSVEGAGNTIY
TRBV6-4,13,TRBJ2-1,ASSDRGSSYNEQF
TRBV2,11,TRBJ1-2,ASGTNPNYGYT
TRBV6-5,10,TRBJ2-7,ASSTGSYEQY
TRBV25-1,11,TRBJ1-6,ASTQVGGSPLH
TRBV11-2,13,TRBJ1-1,ASSSWQGSFTEAF